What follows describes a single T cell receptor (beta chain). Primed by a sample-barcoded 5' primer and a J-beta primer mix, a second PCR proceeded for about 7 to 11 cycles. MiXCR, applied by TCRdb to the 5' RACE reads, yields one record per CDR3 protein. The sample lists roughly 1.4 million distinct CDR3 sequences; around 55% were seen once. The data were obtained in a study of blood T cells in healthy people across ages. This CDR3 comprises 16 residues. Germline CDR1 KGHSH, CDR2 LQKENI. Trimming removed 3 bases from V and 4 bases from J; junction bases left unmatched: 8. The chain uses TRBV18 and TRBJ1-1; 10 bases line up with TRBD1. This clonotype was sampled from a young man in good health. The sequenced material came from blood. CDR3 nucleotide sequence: TGTGCCAGCTCACCCGGGACAGGGGACGGAGGCACTGAAGCTTTCTTT. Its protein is CASSPGTGDGGTEAFF.